These 5 T cell receptor beta chains came from one sample sequenced in a study of beta chain features in type 1 diabetes. Sequenced material consisted of expressed TCRB transcripts (all of the isolated RNA was reverse transcribed). Repertoires were generated with immunoSEQ multiplex PCR, while TCRdb's copy carries only in-frame clones and drops some. The data contain under 250,000 clones, around 14% of them singletons. Sequences were obtained from naive CD4+ T cells from blood. The receptors were sampled from a woman in her thirties or forties in good health.

The genes are TRBV5-6 and TRBJ1-3; D is undetermined. Trimming removed 4 bases at V and 2 bases at J, with 7 bases between. This CDR3 spans 13 amino acids. Germline-derived CDR1 and CDR2 are SGHDT and YYEEEE. CDR3 nucleotide sequence: TGTGCCAGCAGCGTCGAGCCTGGAAACACCATATATTTT. It yields the protein CASSVEPGNTIYF.

This clone was seen a few times. The chain combines TRBV5-1 with TRBJ1-4; D unclear. CDR3 length: 13 residues. Trimming pared 4 bases from V and 8 bases from J, leaving 12 bases between. Looked up from germline, CDR1 is SGHRS and CDR2 is YFSETQ. In DNA, the CDR3 is TGCGCCAGCAGCCCCCGGACTGGGGAAAAACTGTTTTTT. The encoded protein is CASSPRTGEKLFF.

J is TRBJ1-2 and V is TRBV2; a possible D gene is TRBD1 (6 bases). The germline V and J ends were trimmed by 5 bases and 3 bases, with 10 bases remaining between them. The CDR3 length is 13 residues. CDR1 and CDR2 (germline): SNHLY, FYNNEI. This chain's CDR3 is CASSPGADYGYTF. The CDR3 DNA is TGTGCCAGCAGTCCAGGGGCGGACTATGGCTACACCTTC.

This clone was seen ten or more times. The chain combines TRBV29-1 with TRBJ2-2; D perhaps matches TRBD1 (6 bases). The CDR3 consists of 14 residues. V lost 6 bases, J lost 0 bases, and 11 bases lay in between. From germline, CDR1 is SQVTM and CDR2 ANQGSEA. The CDR3 is CSVPGTTNTGELFF. The CDR3 DNA is TGCAGCGTCCCCGGGACAACGAACACCGGGGAGCTGTTTTTT.

V is TRBV18 and J is TRBJ1-1, with D tentatively TRBD1 (5 bases). From germline, CDR1 is KGHSH and CDR2 LQKENI. V lost 5 bases to trimming and J lost 1 base, with 11 bases between them. This CDR3 has 14 amino acids. In nucleotides, the CDR3 is TGTGCCAGCTCATCAAGCGACAGGAACACTGAAGCTTTCTTT. It codes for CASSSSDRNTEAFF.